Listed here are 27 T cell receptor beta chains from one sample, sequenced in a study of T and B cells in COVID-19 patients. TRB rearrangements were amplified by multiplex PCR with BIOMED2 TRB-A/B primers. MiXCR was run by TCRdb on the multiplex PCR reads, yielding one entry per CDR3 protein. Altogether several thousand distinct CDR3 sequences are present, about a quarter being singletons, with the ten largest covering less than 15%. Blood genomic DNA input for TRB amplification was about 220-500 ng. Sequenced input: blood. All receptors come from a human donor with active COVID-19.

In this sample, this clonotype turned up a few times. The chain joins TRBV20-1 to TRBJ1-2; D is possibly TRBD1 (6 bases). From germline, CDR1 is DFQATT and CDR2 SNEGSKA (reference sequence). V was shortened by 3 bases and J by 3 bases, with 20 bases between the two germline ends. CDR3 size: 16 residues. The CDR3 reads CSASARDTHPYYGYTF. In DNA form, the CDR3 reads TGCAGTGCTAGTGCACGGGACACTCACCCCTACTATGGCTACACCTTC.

This clonotype occurred a few times. This sequence joins TRBV5-1 and TRBJ1-2; D may be TRBD1 (6 bases). CDR1 SGHRS and CDR2 YFSETQ come from the germline V gene. V was shortened by 3 bases and J by 3 bases, with 9 bases between the two germline ends. The CDR3 sequence is 13 residues long. CDR3 amino acids: CASSSQGDYGYTF. Written as DNA, the CDR3 is TGCGCCAGCAGCTCACAGGGCGACTATGGCTACACCTTC.

The rearrangement links TRBV5-1 to TRBJ2-3; D perhaps matches TRBD1 (6 bases). Trimming removed 1 base from V and 4 bases from J, with 16 bases in between. The CDR3 totals 16 residues. Germline V gene data show CDR1 as SGHRS and CDR2 as YFSETQ. CDR3 region: CASSLWQGTIADTQYF. The CDR3 DNA reads as TGCGCCAGCAGCTTGTGGCAGGGGACGATTGCAGATACGCAGTATTTT.

This clonotype is classed as medium-sized. The chain uses TRBV30 and TRBJ1-5, with TRBD1 matching 9 bases. The J segment lost 7 bases and the V segment lost 5 bases, leaving 6 bases of the junction unmatched. CDR3 size: 13 residues. Germline-derived CDR1 and CDR2 are GTSNPN and SVGIG (reference sequence). The CDR3 region is CAWGQGLGQPQHF. DNA of the CDR3: TGTGCCTGGGGACAGGGGCTAGGGCAGCCCCAGCATTTT.

This clonotype came up a few times. V and J are TRBV5-5 and TRBJ1-1; 7 nucleotides agree with TRBD1. With 3 bases clipped from V and 1 base from J, the junction kept 3 bases outside the gene matches. Germline V gene lookup returns CDR1 SGHKS and CDR2 YYEKEE (reference sequence). The CDR3 spans 14 residues. Here the CDR3 reads CASSSNRGNTEAFF. In nucleotides, the CDR3 is TGTGCCAGCAGCTCGAACAGGGGGAACACTGAAGCTTTCTTT.

By proportion, this clonotype is medium-sized. This rearrangement joins TRBV30 to TRBJ1-5; weak D call: TRBD1 (6 bases). CDR1 GTSNPN and CDR2 SVGIG come from the germline V gene (reference sequence). This CDR3 spans 15 amino acids. Trimming shortened V by 0 bases and J by 2 bases, and 11 bases separated the two germline ends. CDR3 loop: CAWSVKQGGNQPQHF. CDR3 coding DNA: TGTGCCTGGAGTGTAAAACAGGGAGGCAATCAGCCCCAGCATTTT.

The CDR3 protein is CASSRLGQGSYNEQFF. CDR3 nucleotides: TGTGCCAGCAGCCGCCTCGGACAGGGGTCCTACAATGAGCAGTTCTTC. This sequence joins TRBV7-9 and TRBJ2-1; 9 positions agree with TRBD1. This CDR3 has 16 residues. The ends lost 5 bases at V and 1 base at J; junction bases unmatched: 6. From germline, CDR1 is SEHNR and CDR2 FQNEAQ (reference sequence).

In its sample, this clonotype is medium-sized (0.01 to 0.1%). The chain recombines TRBV5-4 with TRBJ2-5; tentative D call: TRBD1 (5 bases). This CDR3 region has 15 residues. Germline CDR1 is SGHNT and CDR2 is YYREEE (reference sequence). The germline V and J ends were trimmed by 2 bases and 4 bases, with 15 bases remaining between them. Here the CDR3 reads CASSLSQGGIETQYF. The CDR3, as DNA: TGTGCCAGCAGCTTAAGCCAGGGTGGTATAGAGACCCAGTACTTC.

The rearrangement links TRBV5-1 to TRBJ1-2; a possible D gene is TRBD1 (6 bases). The CDR3 has 15 amino acids. V was pared by 0 bases and J by 4 bases, with 13 bases between. Germline values: CDR1 SGHRS, CDR2 YFSETQ. CDR3 nucleotide sequence: TGCGCCAGCAGCTTGGAGGTTGCACAGGGCTATGGCTACACCTTC. Its translation is CASSLEVAQGYGYTF.

This clonotype was detected once. A much larger clonotype is one base distant, so this may be a read error. The V call is TRBV19, the J call TRBJ1-5; the match to TRBD1 covers 8 bases. With V trimmed by 4 bases and J by 0 bases, 8 bases remained unmatched. Germline V gene lookup returns CDR1 LNHDA and CDR2 SQIVND (reference sequence). This CDR3 region has 17 residues. DNA for the CDR3: TGTGCCAGTAGTAGATCCGGGACAGGACATAGCAATCAGCCCCAGCATTTT. Translated, it gives CASSRSGTGHSNQPQHF.

By proportion, this clonotype is medium-sized. The J gene is TRBJ1-1, the V gene TRBV19; 9 bases align to TRBD1. The trim removed 5 bases at V and 4 bases at J, leaving 11 bases unmatched. Looked up from germline, CDR1 is LNHDA and CDR2 is SQIVND (reference sequence). There are 16 residues in the CDR3. CDR3 sequence (DNA): TGTGCCAGTAGTGATTCTCCGGGACAGGGAGTCACTGAAGCTTTCTTT. Translated, it gives CASSDSPGQGVTEAFF.

In this sample, this clonotype is medium-sized. The chain employs TRBV19 and TRBJ1-4, with 7 bases matching TRBD1. V was clipped by 5 bases and J by 8 bases; unmatched bases: 8. The CDR3 totals 14 residues. The V gene's germline CDR1 is LNHDA and CDR2 SQIVND (reference sequence). The CDR3 sequence is CASSRGGAYEKLFF. The CDR3 DNA follows: TGTGCCAGTAGTCGAGGGGGCGCATACGAAAAACTGTTTTTT.

The CDR3, as DNA: TGTGCCAGCAGTTACCCCGGACAGGACGATGCGGAGCCCCAGCATTTT. This translates into CASSYPGQDDAEPQHF. This chain links TRBV6-2 or TRBV6-3 with TRBJ1-5; TRBD1 matches at 7 bases. The junction had 12 bases not matched to a gene; V was cut back by 2 bases and J by 8 bases. This CDR3 has 16 amino acids. From germline, CDR1 is MNHEY and CDR2 SVGEGT.

V is TRBV4-3 and J is TRBJ2-5, with D perhaps assigned TRBD1 or TRBD2 (5 bases each). Germline assignment: CDR1 LGHNA and CDR2 YSLEER. V was cut by 0 bases and J by 4 bases, with 12 bases left in between. This CDR3 is 15 amino acids long. The CDR3 reads CASSQEWGYGETQYF. Written as DNA, the CDR3 is TGCGCCAGCAGCCAAGAGTGGGGGTATGGAGAGACCCAGTACTTC.

This clonotype was found a few times. The chain couples TRBV6-2 or TRBV6-3 to TRBJ1-5; 9 bases line up with TRBD1. The CDR3 is made up of 17 amino acids. V lost 2 bases to trimming and J lost 1 base; unmatched junction nucleotides: 6. The V gene's germline CDR1 is MNHEY and CDR2 SVGEGT. The CDR3 region is CASSYRDRVFSNQPQHF. The CDR3 DNA is TGTGCCAGCAGTTACCGGGACAGGGTTTTCAGCAATCAGCCCCAGCATTTT.

This clonotype is labeled medium-sized. The chain uses TRBV6-1 and TRBJ2-7, with TRBD1 matching over 9 bases. The CDR3 spans 15 residues. Looked up from germline, CDR1 is MNHNS and CDR2 is SASEGT. J was trimmed by 4 bases and V by 7 bases; bases with no gene match: 11. The DNA for the CDR3 is TGTGCCAGCACCAACGTACAGGGGGCAGGGTACGAGCAGTACTTC. This translates into CASTNVQGAGYEQYF.

This clonotype is labeled as medium-sized. The rearrangement links TRBV6-5 to TRBJ1-6; 8 bases match TRBD1. The CDR3 contains 13 residues. The ends lost 8 bases at V and 10 bases at J; junction bases unmatched: 7. The V gene's germline CDR1 is MNHEY and CDR2 SVGAGI. Written as DNA, the CDR3 is TGTGCCAGCGACGACAGGGGACAATCACCCCTCCACTTT. Translating gives CASDDRGQSPLHF.

This clonotype was detected a few times. The chain joins TRBV7-2 to TRBJ1-4; D unclear. V was trimmed by 1 base and J by 1 base, leaving 10 bases between them. Germline V lookup: CDR1 SGHTA, CDR2 FQGNSA. The CDR3 consists of 16 residues. As DNA, the CDR3 is TGTGCCAGCAGCTTAGTCGGCGGTCTAACTAATGAAAAACTGTTTTTT. Its translation: CASSLVGGLTNEKLFF.

By sample fraction, this clonotype is medium-sized. This chain joins TRBV19 and TRBJ2-3; 9 nucleotides agree with TRBD1. V gave up 3 bases and J gave up 3 bases; unmatched junction bases: 7. This CDR3 region has 16 residues. The germline CDR1 and CDR2 sequences are LNHDA and SQIVND (reference sequence). CDR3 protein: CASSITGGGSTDTQYF. In DNA form, the CDR3 reads TGTGCCAGTAGTATTACAGGGGGCGGCTCGACAGATACGCAGTATTTT.

This clonotype showed up just a few times. The chain has TRBV6-2 or TRBV6-3 and TRBJ1-2, with TRBD1 matching 9 bases. V lost 6 bases and J lost 4; bases outside the gene matches: 9. The CDR3 spans 15 residues. CDR1 and CDR2 from the germline V gene are MNHEY and SVGEGT. The CDR3 loop reads CASSPDRGTGYGYTF. CDR3 in DNA: TGTGCCAGCAGCCCGGACAGGGGAACAGGCTATGGCTACACCTTC.

This clonotype qualifies as medium-sized (0.01 to 0.1%). This rearrangement joins TRBV29-1 to TRBJ1-2; 8 nucleotides align to TRBD1. CDR3 size: 13 residues. The germline V gene encodes CDR1 SQVTM and CDR2 ANQGSEA. V was pared by 4 bases and J by 4 bases, with 5 bases of the junction left unmatched. CDR3 in amino acids: CSVVDRAAYGYTF. CDR3 DNA sequence: TGCAGCGTTGTGGACAGGGCTGCCTATGGCTACACCTTC.

This clonotype has only one observation. V usage is TRBV5-1 and J usage is TRBJ1-1, with unresolved D. Germline lookup yields CDR1 SGHRS and CDR2 YFSETQ. V lost 0 bases and J 1 base, leaving 7 bases between the germline ends. The CDR3 extends over 14 amino acids. This CDR3 is CASSLEGSNTEAFF. CDR3 coding DNA: TGCGCCAGCAGCTTGGAGGGATCGAACACTGAAGCTTTCTTT.

This clonotype was counted only a few times. This sequence joins TRBV12-3 or TRBV12-4 and TRBJ1-3, with D hard to call. The CDR3 has 16 amino acids. V was cut by 3 bases and J by 0 bases, with 12 bases left in between. The CDR3 reads CASSFRPGFSGNTIYF. CDR3 bases: TGTGCCAGCAGTTTTAGGCCAGGTTTCTCTGGAAACACCATATATTTT.

This clonotype was counted only a few times. This rearrangement joins TRBV6-5 to TRBJ1-1; D is ambiguous. Germline assignment: CDR1 MNHEY and CDR2 SVGAGI. V shed 8 bases and J shed 2 bases, with 12 bases lying between them. This CDR3 has 13 amino acids. The CDR3 loop is CASGSSINTEAFF. The CDR3 nucleotides are TGTGCCAGCGGTTCCTCTATTAACACTGAAGCTTTCTTT.

This clonotype is medium-sized in the sample. The genes are TRBV5-4 and TRBJ2-2, with TRBD2 matching over 7 bases. This CDR3 has 17 amino acids. J lost 7 bases, V lost 4 bases, and 16 bases had no gene match. The germline V gene encodes CDR1 SGHNT and CDR2 YYREEE (reference sequence). The CDR3 spells CASSHAPGGVGGGELFF. In DNA, the CDR3 is TGTGCCAGCAGCCACGCTCCTGGGGGGGTTGGCGGCGGGGAGCTGTTTTTT.

In its sample, this clonotype is medium-sized (0.01 to 0.1%). The rearrangement joins TRBV19 to TRBJ1-5; D might be TRBD1 (6 bases). The CDR3 is made up of 12 amino acids. Looked up from germline, CDR1 is LNHDA and CDR2 is SQIVND (reference sequence). V lost 0 bases and J lost 12, with 9 bases in between. The CDR3 reads CASSIDRGGQHF. Here the CDR3 DNA reads TGTGCCAGTAGTATAGATCGAGGGGGCCAGCATTTT.

By sample fraction, this clonotype is medium-sized (0.01 to 0.1%). The CDR3 loop is CASSPAGGQIYEQYF. In nucleotides, the CDR3 is TGTGCCAGCTCACCCGCAGGAGGACAGATCTACGAGCAGTACTTC. The chain has TRBV18 and TRBJ2-7; a possible D gene is TRBD1 (6 bases). CDR1 KGHSH and CDR2 LQKENI come from the germline V gene. CDR3 length: 15 residues. The V end lost 3 bases, the J end lost 3 bases, and 15 bases lay between the germline ends.